Below are 28 T cell receptor beta chains sequenced from a single sample in a study of T cell changes during pregnancy in multiple sclerosis. Data came from immunoSEQ multiplex PCR; TCRdb stores just in-frame clones and leaves some out. The sample yields about 98,000 clones, around 90% seen once. The sequencing used peripheral blood, collected after pregnancy. These receptors were obtained from a female donor in good health, enrolled as a control in a pregnancy study.

V and J are TRBV6-5 and TRBJ2-2; D is unclear. The CDR3 covers 13 residues. Deletions cut 2 bases from V and 4 bases from J, with 5 bases between. Germline V CDR1 and CDR2: MNHEY, SVGAGI. The DNA of the CDR3 is TGTGCCAGCAGTTACGTCAGCACCGGGGAGCTGTTTTTT. Amino acids: CASSYVSTGELFF.

V and J are TRBV5-8 and TRBJ1-2; D is unresolved. Germline CDR1 SGHTS, CDR2 YDEGEE. Trimming removed 2 bases at V and 7 bases at J, with 9 bases between. The length of the CDR3 is 12 residues. The CDR3 DNA sequence: TGTGCCAGCAGCTTCGAACAAGTTGGCTACACCTTC. Encoded protein: CASSFEQVGYTF.

DNA for the CDR3: TGTGCCAGCAGTCAAGAGGTTGGCACAGATACGCAGTATTTT. Its translation: CASSQEVGTDTQYF. The chain joins TRBV11-1 to TRBJ2-3; D call uncertain. The CDR3 totals 14 residues. Trimming took 6 bases from V and 1 from J, leaving 11 bases between them. Per germline, CDR1 SGHAT and CDR2 FQDESV (reference sequence). Filled out from reference TRBV11-1 and TRBJ2-3, the complete variable domain reads EAEVAQSPRYKITEKSQAVAFWCDPISGHATLYWYRQILGQGPELLVQFQDESVVDDSQLPKDRFSAERLKGVDSTLKIQPAELGDSAMYLCASSQEVGTDTQYFGPGTRLTVL.

The rearrangement joins TRBV7-4 to TRBJ2-1, with 9 bases aligning to TRBD2. Trimming cost V 5 bases and J 0 bases; bases outside gene matches: 2. Germline V lookup: CDR1 SGHVT, CDR2 SQSDAQ. This CDR3 contains 15 residues. As DNA, the CDR3 is TGTGCCAGCAGCCGCGGGGGGGCCTCCTACAATGAGCAGTTCTTC. Protein product: CASSRGGASYNEQFF.

The CDR3 is CASSLAGGDNQPQHF. CDR3 coding DNA: TGCGCCAGCAGCTTGGCGGGGGGGGACAATCAGCCCCAGCATTTT. The chain employs TRBV5-1 and TRBJ1-5; D may be TRBD1 (5 bases). Germline CDR1 SGHRS, CDR2 YFSETQ. The V and J ends lost 0 bases and 3 bases respectively, with 10 bases between them. The CDR3 is 15 amino acids.

This chain links TRBV2 with TRBJ2-1; 12 nucleotides agree with TRBD2. The CDR3 length is 13 residues. CDR1 is SNHLY and CDR2 is FYNNEI in the germline V gene. Trimming cost V 8 bases and J 4 bases; bases outside gene matches: 0. The CDR3: CASLAGGYNEQFF. In DNA, the CDR3 is TGTGCCAGCCTAGCGGGGGGGTACAATGAGCAGTTCTTC.

This chain joins TRBV6-6 and TRBJ2-7; the D gene is possibly TRBD2 (6 bases). In germline, CDR1 is MNHNY, CDR2 SVGAGI (reference sequence). CDR3 length: 12 residues. Trimming shortened V by 6 bases and J by 6 bases, and 12 bases separated the two germline ends. In DNA, the CDR3 is TGTGCCAGCAGCGCCGCGGGAAGCGAGCAGTACTTC. It yields the protein CASSAAGSEQYF.

The chain carries TRBV6-4 and TRBJ2-7, with D perhaps TRBD2 (5 bases). CDR3 size: 16 residues. Per the germline V gene, CDR1 is MRHNA and CDR2 is SNTAGT. V was clipped by 6 bases and J by 0 bases, with 18 bases between them. The CDR3 region is CASSLPTAGPSYEQYF. The CDR3 nucleotides read TGTGCCAGCAGCCTACCTACTGCGGGCCCCTCCTACGAGCAGTACTTC.

The chain has TRBV27 and TRBJ2-5; TRBD2 matches at 7 bases. The length of the CDR3 is 14 residues. Unmatched junction bases numbered 4, after V lost 2 bases and J lost 4 bases. Germline values: CDR1 MNHEY, CDR2 SMNVEV (reference sequence). CDR3 amino acids: CASSLAGVGETQYF. CDR3 DNA sequence: TGTGCCAGCAGTTTAGCGGGAGTAGGAGAGACCCAGTACTTC.

The chain is built from TRBV19 and TRBJ2-7; 10 nucleotides line up with TRBD1. The CDR3 contains 16 residues. Germline CDR1 LNHDA, CDR2 SQIVND (reference sequence). The J segment lost 3 bases and the V segment lost 2 bases, leaving 7 bases of the junction unmatched. The DNA for the CDR3 is TGTGCCAGTAGTATACTGGGGACAGGGGAGTACTACGAGCAGTACTTC. Amino acid sequence: CASSILGTGEYYEQYF.

V gene TRBV4-2 combines with J gene TRBJ2-2; TRBD2 is a possible D gene (6 bases). CDR3 length: 17 residues. V gave up 0 bases and J gave up 2 bases, with 13 bases separating them. Germline CDR1 is LGHNA and CDR2 is YNFKEQ. This CDR3 reads CASSQDGASVNTGELFF. DNA of the CDR3: TGTGCCAGCAGCCAAGATGGGGCTAGCGTTAACACCGGGGAGCTGTTTTTT.

The CDR3 loop is CASSSGTGGGGYTF. CDR3 nucleotides: TGTGCCAGCAGTTCAGGGACAGGGGGCGGTGGCTACACCTTC. J is TRBJ1-2 and V is TRBV6-5, with TRBD1 identical over 12 bases. Looked up from germline, CDR1 is MNHEY and CDR2 is SVGAGI. J gave up 7 bases and V 4 bases, and 4 bases lay outside the gene matches. The CDR3 loop spans 14 amino acids.

This rearrangement joins TRBV2 to TRBJ2-7; 9 bases line up with TRBD2. The CDR3 length is 13 residues. Losses at the gene ends were 11 bases for V and 1 base for J; bases not matched to a gene: 6. Per germline, CDR1 SNHLY and CDR2 FYNNEI. This CDR3 reads CAGAAGGSYEQYF. The CDR3 nucleotides read TGTGCCGGGGCGGCGGGAGGGTCCTACGAGCAGTACTTC.

The chain has TRBV6-5 and TRBJ1-2; D is possibly TRBD1 (5 bases). CDR3 size: 14 residues. Germline CDR1 and CDR2: MNHEY and SVGAGI. Trimming removed 6 bases at V and 5 bases at J, with 16 bases between. CDR3 region: CASRLLGGSYGYTF. Written as DNA, the CDR3 is TGTGCCAGCAGGCTCCTGGGGGGATCTTATGGCTACACCTTC.

The chain couples TRBV6-6 to TRBJ2-1, with D perhaps matching TRBD1 (5 bases). The V end was cut by 0 bases, the J end by 6 bases, with 9 bases between. Per germline, CDR1 MNHNY and CDR2 SVGAGI (reference sequence). The length of the CDR3 is 14 residues. CDR3 loop: CASSYSRQTNEQFF. The CDR3 DNA is TGTGCCAGCAGTTACTCACGACAGACCAATGAGCAGTTCTTC.

In its sample, this clone was seen once. The chain combines TRBV4-1 with TRBJ2-7; D unresolved. This CDR3 is built from 15 residues. CDR1 MGHRA and CDR2 YSYEKL come from the germline V gene. Trimming removed 1 base at V and 2 bases at J, with 12 bases between. The CDR3 nucleotides are TGCGCCAGCAGCCAAGTCTCACACGGAGCCTACGAGCAGTACTTC. Translating gives CASSQVSHGAYEQYF.

This chain links TRBV5-6 with TRBJ1-1; no definite D call. V gave up 2 bases and J gave up 7 bases, with 21 bases separating them. Germline CDR1 and CDR2: SGHDT and YYEEEE. The CDR3 runs to 16 residues. The CDR3 DNA follows: TGTGCCAGCAGCTTTTTGAGGAGCCCTGCTCCCATTGAAGCTTTCTTT. Amino acids: CASSFLRSPAPIEAFF.

This chain joins TRBV5-8 and TRBJ1-1; D might be TRBD1 (6 bases). Germline CDR1 and CDR2: SGHTS and YDEGEE. This CDR3 is 16 amino acids long. The V end lost 1 base, the J end lost 11 bases, and 24 bases lay between the germline ends. The CDR3 DNA reads as TGTGCCAGCAGCTTGCCCGGGGACACCTTGGGAATTGGGGCTTTCTTT. Protein product: CASSLPGDTLGIGAFF.

J is TRBJ1-3 and V is TRBV19; D might be TRBD1 (5 bases). The CDR3 length is 14 residues. Germline CDR1 is LNHDA and CDR2 is SQIVND (reference sequence). Deletions cut 8 bases from V and 1 base from J, with 12 bases between. As DNA, the CDR3 is TGTGCCAGTTCGACAGATCTATCTGGAAACACCATATATTTT. It codes for CASSTDLSGNTIYF.

The chain uses TRBV20-1 and TRBJ1-2; D ambiguous. Germline-derived CDR1 and CDR2 are DFQATT and SNEGSKA (reference sequence). V gave up 6 bases and J gave up 8 bases, with 13 bases separating them. CDR3 length: 11 residues. CDR3 loop: CSAPRGGGYTF. CDR3 DNA sequence: TGCAGTGCCCCGAGAGGCGGCGGCTACACCTTC.

The table lists this clone with a count of one. The chain joins TRBV18 to TRBJ1-4; the D is unclear. CDR1 is KGHSH, CDR2 LQKENI, per germline. This CDR3 region has 14 residues. The V and J ends lost 5 bases and 3 bases respectively, with 10 bases between them. The CDR3 loop reads CASSGGSANEKLFF. The CDR3 coding sequence is TGTGCCAGCTCAGGAGGGTCAGCTAATGAAAAACTGTTTTTT. The full variable domain, with the rest looked up from reference TRBV18 and TRBJ1-4, is NAGVMQNPRHLVRRRGQEARLRCSPMKGHSHVYWYRQLPEEGLKFMVYLQKENIIDESGMPKERFSAEFPKEGPSILRIQQVVRGDSAAYFCASSGGSANEKLFFGSGTQLSVL.

This rearrangement joins TRBV27 to TRBJ2-3; the match to TRBD1 covers 9 bases. Germline-derived CDR1 and CDR2 are MNHEY and SMNVEV (reference sequence). This CDR3 spans 15 amino acids. V lost 4 bases, J lost 1 base, and 3 bases stayed unmatched. Here the CDR3 reads CASSYRDRGTDTQYF. The CDR3 bases are TGTGCCAGCAGTTACCGGGACAGGGGCACAGATACGCAGTATTTT.

V is TRBV5-4 and J is TRBJ2-1, with 15 bases identical to TRBD2. Trimming cost V 4 bases and J 5 bases; bases outside gene matches: 7. The length of the CDR3 is 17 residues. Germline V gene sequence: CDR1 SGHNT, CDR2 YYREEE (reference sequence). This CDR3 reads CASSGGWTSGGDNEQFF. DNA for the CDR3: TGTGCCAGCAGCGGAGGATGGACTAGCGGGGGGGACAATGAGCAGTTCTTC.

The chain links TRBV18 to TRBJ2-7, with a tentative D call TRBD2 (6 bases). The CDR3 extends over 14 amino acids. Trimming shortened V by 6 bases and J by 0 bases, and 12 bases separated the two germline ends. Germline lookup yields CDR1 KGHSH and CDR2 LQKENI. The CDR3 nucleotides are TGTGCCAGCTCCCCGGACTACCGCTCCTACGAGCAGTACTTC. Translation gives CASSPDYRSYEQYF.

This chain joins TRBV11-3 and TRBJ2-2, with 8 nucleotides matching TRBD2. Germline-derived CDR1 and CDR2 are SGHNT and YENEEA. This CDR3 is 16 amino acids long. V shed 8 bases, J shed 1 base, and the junction held 9 bases outside the gene matches. The CDR3 here is CASSPQAGVNTGELFF. The CDR3 DNA reads as TGTGCCAGCTCGCCCCAAGCGGGAGTGAACACCGGGGAGCTGTTTTTT.

The chain carries TRBV5-1 and TRBJ2-4, with 9 bases matching TRBD2. This CDR3 has 15 amino acids. From germline, CDR1 is SGHRS and CDR2 YFSETQ. Trimming at V came to 2 bases and at J to 2 bases, leaving 2 bases not matched to a gene. The CDR3 reads CASSFSGGSKNIQYF. The DNA for the CDR3 is TGCGCCAGCAGCTTTAGCGGGGGCTCCAAAAACATTCAGTACTTC.

The chain carries TRBV6-1 and TRBJ1-2; D call uncertain. Trimming removed 8 bases from V and 0 bases from J, with 16 bases in between. CDR3 length: 15 amino acids. Germline lookup yields CDR1 MNHNS and CDR2 SASEGT. CDR3 sequence: CASASREQANYGYTF. CDR3 bases: TGTGCCAGCGCCTCGAGGGAACAAGCTAACTATGGCTACACCTTC.

The chain combines TRBV2 with TRBJ2-7; 7 nucleotides match TRBD2. The V and J ends lost 0 bases and 4 bases, in that order; junction bases with no gene match: 9. Looked up from germline, CDR1 is SNHLY and CDR2 is FYNNEI. This CDR3 spans 16 amino acids. CDR3 sequence (DNA): TGTGCCAGCAGTGAAGCGCTCGGGCGGGAGCGGTACGAGCAGTACTTC. Translating gives CASSEALGRERYEQYF.